This TCR beta chain appears in the sequencing data of a study of T cells in localized non-small cell lung cancer. TCRdb's table, derived via immunoSEQ multiplex PCR, lists solely in-frame clones and lacks some. The sample consists of 26,000 or so clones, roughly 90% of them appearing once. Worth noting for this clone: Its antigen remains unknown.

V dropped 0 bases and J dropped 8; count of bases not matched to a gene: 6. Germline CDR1 SGHNT, CDR2 YENEEA. This CDR3 has 15 residues. Points from the study as a whole: Researchers found a median approximately 57 of the top 100 tumor clones in adjacent lung. Of the tissues analyzed, uninvolved adjacent lung showed maximal T cell clonality, greater than tumor. Overall survival was longer when the density of T cells in the blood was higher. Investigators sequenced only a single tumor region, leaving heterogeneity possible.

The genes are TRBV11-3 and TRBJ2-1; the match to TRBD2 covers 8 bases. The sequence was collected from a female donor aged 60 or older with stage I lung adenocarcinoma. The sample consisted of peripheral blood, taken before any cancer treatment. DNA for the CDR3: TGTGCCAGCAGCTTAGAAGGGACTAGTTTGGATGAGCAGTTCTTC. This sequence encodes CASSLEGTSLDEQFF.